What follows describes a single T cell receptor (beta chain). Its target is not known. Other DNA variants within this sample encode the same CDR3. The data originate from a study of T cell responses to AZD1222 COVID-19 vaccine. Study outcomes and limitations: With dominance at 160-218 and 743-854, vaccine-associated CD4 TCRs spanned spike. It should be noted that donors were predominantly white British and more often female, and clonal diversity was possibly underestimated. Just six people given AZD1222 tested seropositive at baseline. Without day 14 samples, only post-peak T cell repertoires were studied.

Libraries were prepared by immunoSEQ multiplex PCR; TCRdb keeps only in-frame clonotypes and omits some of them. The sample has over 100,000 clones, around 90% seen once. The source of this sequence is an adult who received the AZD1222 COVID-19 vaccine. The sequences come from peripheral blood, collected 28 days after the second AZD1222 dose.

DNA for the CDR3: TGTGCCAGTAGTATTAGCGGGGATTACACAGATACGCAGTATTTT. Encoded protein: CASSISGDYTDTQYF. The rearrangement joins TRBV19 to TRBJ2-3; 8 positions agree with TRBD2. Trimming cost V 3 bases and J 2 bases; bases outside gene matches: 4. CDR3 size: 15 residues. The germline gives CDR1 LNHDA, CDR2 SQIVND (reference sequence).